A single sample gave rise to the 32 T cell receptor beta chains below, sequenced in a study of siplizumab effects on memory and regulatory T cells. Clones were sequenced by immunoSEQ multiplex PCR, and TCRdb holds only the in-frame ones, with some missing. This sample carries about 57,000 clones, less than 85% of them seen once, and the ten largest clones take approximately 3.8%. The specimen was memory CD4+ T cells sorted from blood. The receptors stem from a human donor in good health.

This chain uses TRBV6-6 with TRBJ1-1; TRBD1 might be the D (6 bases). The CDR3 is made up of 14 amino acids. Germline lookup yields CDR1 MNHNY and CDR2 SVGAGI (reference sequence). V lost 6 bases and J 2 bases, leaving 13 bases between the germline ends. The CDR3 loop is CASSAQGDNTEAFF. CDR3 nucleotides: TGTGCCAGCAGCGCACAGGGAGACAACACTGAAGCTTTCTTT.

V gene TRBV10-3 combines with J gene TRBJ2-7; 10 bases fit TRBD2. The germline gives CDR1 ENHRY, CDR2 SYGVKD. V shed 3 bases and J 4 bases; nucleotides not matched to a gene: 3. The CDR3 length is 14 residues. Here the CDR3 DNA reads TGTGCCATCAGTGAACCTAGCGGGAGATACGAGCAGTACTTC. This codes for CAISEPSGRYEQYF.

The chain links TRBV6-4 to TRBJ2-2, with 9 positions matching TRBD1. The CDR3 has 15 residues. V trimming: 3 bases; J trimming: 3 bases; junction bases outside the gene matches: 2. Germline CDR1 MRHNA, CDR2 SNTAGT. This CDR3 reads CASSERTGDTGELFF. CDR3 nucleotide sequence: TGTGCCAGCAGTGAAAGGACAGGGGACACCGGGGAGCTGTTTTTT.

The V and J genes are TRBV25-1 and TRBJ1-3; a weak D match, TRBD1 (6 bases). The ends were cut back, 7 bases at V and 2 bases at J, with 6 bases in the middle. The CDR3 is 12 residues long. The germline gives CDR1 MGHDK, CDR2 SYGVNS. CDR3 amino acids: CASTGAGNTIYF. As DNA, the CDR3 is TGTGCCAGCACAGGGGCTGGAAACACCATATATTTT.

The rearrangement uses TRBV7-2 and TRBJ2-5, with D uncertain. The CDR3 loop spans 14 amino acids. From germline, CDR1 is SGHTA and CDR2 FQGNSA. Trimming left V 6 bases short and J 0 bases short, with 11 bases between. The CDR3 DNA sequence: TGTGCCAGCAGAAGCCGGGCGAACCAAGAGACCCAGTACTTC. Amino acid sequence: CASRSRANQETQYF. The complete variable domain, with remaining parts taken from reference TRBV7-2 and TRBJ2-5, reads GAGVSQSPSNKVTEKGKDVELRCDPISGHTALYWYRQSLGQGLEFLIYFQGNSAPDKSGLPSDRFSAERTGGSVSTLTIQRTQQEDSAVYLCASRSRANQETQYFGPGTRLLVL.

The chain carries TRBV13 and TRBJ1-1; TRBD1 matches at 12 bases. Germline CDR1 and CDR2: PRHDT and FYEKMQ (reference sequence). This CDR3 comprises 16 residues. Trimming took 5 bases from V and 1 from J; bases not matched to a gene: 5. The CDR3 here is CASSTGQGAWNTEAFF. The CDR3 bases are TGTGCCAGCAGCACGGGACAGGGGGCCTGGAACACTGAAGCTTTCTTT.

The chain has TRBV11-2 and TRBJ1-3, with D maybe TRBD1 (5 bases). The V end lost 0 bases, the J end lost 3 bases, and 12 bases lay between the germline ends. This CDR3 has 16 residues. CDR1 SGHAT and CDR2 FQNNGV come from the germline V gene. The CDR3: CASSLDSGQFGNTIYF. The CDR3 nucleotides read TGTGCCAGCAGCTTAGATTCAGGGCAGTTTGGAAACACCATATATTTT.

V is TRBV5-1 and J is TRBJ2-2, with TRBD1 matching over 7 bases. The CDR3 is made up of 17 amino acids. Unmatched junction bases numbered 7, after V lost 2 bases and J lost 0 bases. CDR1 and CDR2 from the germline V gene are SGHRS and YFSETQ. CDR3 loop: CASSFRQGYANTGELFF. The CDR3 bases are TGCGCCAGCAGCTTCCGACAGGGTTACGCGAACACCGGGGAGCTGTTTTTT.

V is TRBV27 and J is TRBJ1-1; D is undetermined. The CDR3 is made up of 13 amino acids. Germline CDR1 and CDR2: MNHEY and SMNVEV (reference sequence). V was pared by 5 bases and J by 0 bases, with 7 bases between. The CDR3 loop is CASSGVLNTEAFF. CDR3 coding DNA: TGTGCCAGCAGTGGGGTGCTGAACACTGAAGCTTTCTTT.

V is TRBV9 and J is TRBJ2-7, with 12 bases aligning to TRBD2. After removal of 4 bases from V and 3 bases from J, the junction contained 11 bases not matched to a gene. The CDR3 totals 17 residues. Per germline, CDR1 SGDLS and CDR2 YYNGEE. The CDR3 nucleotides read TGTGCCAGCAGCATCCGATGGACTAGCGGGACCAACTACGAGCAGTACTTC. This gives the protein CASSIRWTSGTNYEQYF.

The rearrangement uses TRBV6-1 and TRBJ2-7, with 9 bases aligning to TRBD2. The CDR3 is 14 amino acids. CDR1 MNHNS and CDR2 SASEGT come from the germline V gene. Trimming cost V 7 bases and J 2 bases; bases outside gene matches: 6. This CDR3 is CASKAGGPAYEQYF. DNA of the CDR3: TGTGCCAGCAAAGCGGGGGGTCCTGCCTACGAGCAGTACTTC.

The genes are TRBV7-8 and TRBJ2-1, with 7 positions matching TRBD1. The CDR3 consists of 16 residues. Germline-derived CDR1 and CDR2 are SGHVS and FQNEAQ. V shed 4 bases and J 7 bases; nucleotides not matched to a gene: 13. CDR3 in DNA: TGTGCCAGCAGCTCAAGAGTGGGACAGACGGGTAATGAGCAGTTCTTC. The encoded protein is CASSSRVGQTGNEQFF.

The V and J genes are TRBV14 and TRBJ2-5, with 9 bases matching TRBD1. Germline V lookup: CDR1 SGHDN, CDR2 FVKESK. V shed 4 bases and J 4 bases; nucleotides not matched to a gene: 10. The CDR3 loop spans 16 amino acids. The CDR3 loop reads CASSRSGTGIRETQYF. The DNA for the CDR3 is TGTGCCAGCAGCCGTTCCGGGACAGGGATCCGAGAGACCCAGTACTTC.

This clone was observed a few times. CDR3 amino acids: CASSLEGLAGGSNTGELFF. Written as DNA, the CDR3 is TGTGCCAGCAGCTTGGAGGGACTAGCGGGGGGCTCGAACACCGGGGAGCTGTTTTTT. The rearrangement joins TRBV5-4 to TRBJ2-2; 15 bases agree with TRBD2. The CDR3 has 19 residues. CDR1 SGHNT and CDR2 YYREEE come from the germline V gene (reference sequence). The V segment lost 0 bases and the J segment 0 bases; nucleotides outside the gene matches: 3.

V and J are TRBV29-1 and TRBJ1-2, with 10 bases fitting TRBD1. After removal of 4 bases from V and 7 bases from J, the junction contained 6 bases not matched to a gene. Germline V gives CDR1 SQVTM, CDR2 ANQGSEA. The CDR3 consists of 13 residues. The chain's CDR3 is CSVVGGQGTGYTF. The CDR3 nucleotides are TGCAGCGTTGTGGGGGGACAGGGGACTGGCTACACCTTC.

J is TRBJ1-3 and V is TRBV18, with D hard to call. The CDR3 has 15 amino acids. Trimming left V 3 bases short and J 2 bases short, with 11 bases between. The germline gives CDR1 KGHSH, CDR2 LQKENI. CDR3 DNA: TGTGCCAGCTCACCGGAGTTGTCGCCTGGAAACACCATATATTTT. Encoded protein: CASSPELSPGNTIYF.

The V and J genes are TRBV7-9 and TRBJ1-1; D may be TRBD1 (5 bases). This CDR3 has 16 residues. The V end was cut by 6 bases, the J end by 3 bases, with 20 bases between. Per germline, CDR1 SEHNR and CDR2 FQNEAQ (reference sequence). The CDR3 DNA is TGTGCCAGCAGATTAACCGGGACCCCGGCGGACACTGAAGCTTTCTTT. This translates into CASRLTGTPADTEAFF.

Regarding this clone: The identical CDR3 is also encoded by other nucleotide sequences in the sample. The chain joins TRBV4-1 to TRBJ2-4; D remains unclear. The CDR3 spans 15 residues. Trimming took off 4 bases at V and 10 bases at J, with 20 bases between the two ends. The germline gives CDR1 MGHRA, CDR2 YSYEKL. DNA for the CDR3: TGCGCCAGCAGCCGGAACCCTGACGCCTCAAATATTCAGTACTTC. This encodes CASSRNPDASNIQYF.

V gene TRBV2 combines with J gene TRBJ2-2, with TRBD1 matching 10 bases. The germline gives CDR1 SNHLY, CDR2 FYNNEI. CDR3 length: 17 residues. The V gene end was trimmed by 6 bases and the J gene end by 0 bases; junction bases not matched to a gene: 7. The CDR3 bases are TGTGCCAGCAGGAAGACAGGGGGCCCCACGAACACCGGGGAGCTGTTTTTT. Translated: CASRKTGGPTNTGELFF. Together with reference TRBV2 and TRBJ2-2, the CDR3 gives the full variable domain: EPEVTQTPSHQVTQMGQEVILRCVPISNHLYFYWYRQILGQKVEFLVSFYNNEISEKSEIFDDQFSVERPDGSNFTLKIRSTKLEDSAMYFCASRKTGGPTNTGELFFGEGSRLTVL.

The CDR3 reads CASKMTGGQNYGYTF. Here the CDR3 DNA reads TGTGCCAGCAAAATGACGGGGGGCCAGAACTATGGCTACACCTTC. J is TRBJ1-2 and V is TRBV9, with D possibly TRBD1 on 6 matching bases. The CDR3 totals 15 residues. Germline V CDR1 and CDR2: SGDLS, YYNGEE. V lost 6 bases and J 2 bases, leaving 17 bases between the germline ends.

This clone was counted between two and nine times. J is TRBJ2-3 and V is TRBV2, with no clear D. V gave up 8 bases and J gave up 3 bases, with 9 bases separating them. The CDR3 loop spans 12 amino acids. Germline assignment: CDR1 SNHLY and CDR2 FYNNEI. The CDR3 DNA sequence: TGTGCCAGCCTGCCTTATACAGATACGCAGTATTTT. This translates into CASLPYTDTQYF.

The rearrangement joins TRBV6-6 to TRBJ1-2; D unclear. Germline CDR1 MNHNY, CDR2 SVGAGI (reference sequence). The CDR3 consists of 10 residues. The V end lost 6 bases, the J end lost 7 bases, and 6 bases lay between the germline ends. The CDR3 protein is CASRGGGYTF. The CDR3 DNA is TGTGCCAGCAGGGGCGGTGGCTACACCTTC.

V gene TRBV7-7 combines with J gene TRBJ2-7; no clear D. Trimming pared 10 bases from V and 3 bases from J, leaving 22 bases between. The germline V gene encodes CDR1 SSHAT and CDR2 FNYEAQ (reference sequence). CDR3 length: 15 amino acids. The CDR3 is CATPHYSDSFYEQYF. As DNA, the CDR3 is TGTGCCACCCCCCATTATTCCGATTCTTTCTACGAGCAGTACTTC. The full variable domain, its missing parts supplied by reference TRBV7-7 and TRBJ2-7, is GAGVSQSPRYKVTKRGQDVTLRCDPISSHATLYWYQQALGQGPEFLTYFNYEAQPDKSGLPSDRFSAERPEGSISTLTIQRTEQRDSAMYRCATPHYSDSFYEQYFGPGTRLTVT.

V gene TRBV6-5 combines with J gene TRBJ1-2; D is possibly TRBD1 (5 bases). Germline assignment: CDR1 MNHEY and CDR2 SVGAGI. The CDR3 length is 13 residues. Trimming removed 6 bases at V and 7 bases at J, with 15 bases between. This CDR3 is CASRPPGYFGYTF. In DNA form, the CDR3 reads TGTGCCAGCAGACCCCCAGGGTACTTTGGCTACACCTTC.

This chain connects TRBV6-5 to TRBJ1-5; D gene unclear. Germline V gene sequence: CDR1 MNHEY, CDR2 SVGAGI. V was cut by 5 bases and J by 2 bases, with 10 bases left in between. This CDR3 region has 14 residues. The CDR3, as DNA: TGTGCCAGCAGTCCCCAGGCAGGCAATCAGCCCCAGCATTTT. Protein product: CASSPQAGNQPQHF.

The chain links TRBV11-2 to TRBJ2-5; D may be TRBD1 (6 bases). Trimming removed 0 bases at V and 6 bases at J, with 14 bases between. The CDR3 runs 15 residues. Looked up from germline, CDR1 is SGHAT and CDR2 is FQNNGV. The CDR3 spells CASSLDNPGAKTQYF. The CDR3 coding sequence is TGTGCCAGCAGCTTAGATAATCCAGGGGCAAAGACCCAGTACTTC.

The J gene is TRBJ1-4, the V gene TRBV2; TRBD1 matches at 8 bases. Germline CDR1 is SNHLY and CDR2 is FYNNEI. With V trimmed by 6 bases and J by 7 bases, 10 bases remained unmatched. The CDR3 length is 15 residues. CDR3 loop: CASSLDRGESEKLFF. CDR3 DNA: TGTGCCAGCAGCCTTGACAGGGGTGAGAGTGAAAAACTGTTTTTT.

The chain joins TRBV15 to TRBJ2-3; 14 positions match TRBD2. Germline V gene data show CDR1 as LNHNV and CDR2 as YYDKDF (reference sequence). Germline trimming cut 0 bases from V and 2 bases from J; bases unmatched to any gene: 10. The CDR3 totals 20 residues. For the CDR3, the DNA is TGTGCCACCAGCAGAGAATTAGGGACTAGCGGGGGCAGATACACAGATACGCAGTATTTT. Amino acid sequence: CATSRELGTSGGRYTDTQYF.

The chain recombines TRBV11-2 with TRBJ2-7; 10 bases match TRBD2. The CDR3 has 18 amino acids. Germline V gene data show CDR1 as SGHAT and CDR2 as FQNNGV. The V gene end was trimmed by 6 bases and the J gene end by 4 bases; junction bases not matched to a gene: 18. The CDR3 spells CASRPTLAGKELWYEQYF. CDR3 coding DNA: TGTGCCAGCAGGCCTACACTAGCGGGGAAGGAGTTGTGGTACGAGCAGTACTTC.

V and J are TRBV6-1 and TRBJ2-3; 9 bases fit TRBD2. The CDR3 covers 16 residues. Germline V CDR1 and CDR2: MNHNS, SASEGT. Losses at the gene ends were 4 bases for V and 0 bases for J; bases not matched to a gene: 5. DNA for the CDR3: TGTGCCAGCAGTGCCACTAGCGGGTCTAGCACAGATACGCAGTATTTT. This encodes CASSATSGSSTDTQYF.

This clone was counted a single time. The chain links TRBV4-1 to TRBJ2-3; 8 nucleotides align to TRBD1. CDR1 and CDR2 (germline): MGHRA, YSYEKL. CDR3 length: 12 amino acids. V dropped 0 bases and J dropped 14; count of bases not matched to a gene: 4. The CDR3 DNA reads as TGCGCCAGCAGCCAAGAGACAGGGGTCCCGTATTTT. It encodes CASSQETGVPYF.

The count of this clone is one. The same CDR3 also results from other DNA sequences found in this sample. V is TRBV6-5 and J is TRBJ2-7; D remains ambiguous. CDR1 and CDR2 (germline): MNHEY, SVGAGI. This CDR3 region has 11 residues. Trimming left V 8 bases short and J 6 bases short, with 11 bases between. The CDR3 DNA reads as TGTGCCAGCTCATCCCAAGGCGAGCAGTACTTC. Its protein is CASSSQGEQYF.